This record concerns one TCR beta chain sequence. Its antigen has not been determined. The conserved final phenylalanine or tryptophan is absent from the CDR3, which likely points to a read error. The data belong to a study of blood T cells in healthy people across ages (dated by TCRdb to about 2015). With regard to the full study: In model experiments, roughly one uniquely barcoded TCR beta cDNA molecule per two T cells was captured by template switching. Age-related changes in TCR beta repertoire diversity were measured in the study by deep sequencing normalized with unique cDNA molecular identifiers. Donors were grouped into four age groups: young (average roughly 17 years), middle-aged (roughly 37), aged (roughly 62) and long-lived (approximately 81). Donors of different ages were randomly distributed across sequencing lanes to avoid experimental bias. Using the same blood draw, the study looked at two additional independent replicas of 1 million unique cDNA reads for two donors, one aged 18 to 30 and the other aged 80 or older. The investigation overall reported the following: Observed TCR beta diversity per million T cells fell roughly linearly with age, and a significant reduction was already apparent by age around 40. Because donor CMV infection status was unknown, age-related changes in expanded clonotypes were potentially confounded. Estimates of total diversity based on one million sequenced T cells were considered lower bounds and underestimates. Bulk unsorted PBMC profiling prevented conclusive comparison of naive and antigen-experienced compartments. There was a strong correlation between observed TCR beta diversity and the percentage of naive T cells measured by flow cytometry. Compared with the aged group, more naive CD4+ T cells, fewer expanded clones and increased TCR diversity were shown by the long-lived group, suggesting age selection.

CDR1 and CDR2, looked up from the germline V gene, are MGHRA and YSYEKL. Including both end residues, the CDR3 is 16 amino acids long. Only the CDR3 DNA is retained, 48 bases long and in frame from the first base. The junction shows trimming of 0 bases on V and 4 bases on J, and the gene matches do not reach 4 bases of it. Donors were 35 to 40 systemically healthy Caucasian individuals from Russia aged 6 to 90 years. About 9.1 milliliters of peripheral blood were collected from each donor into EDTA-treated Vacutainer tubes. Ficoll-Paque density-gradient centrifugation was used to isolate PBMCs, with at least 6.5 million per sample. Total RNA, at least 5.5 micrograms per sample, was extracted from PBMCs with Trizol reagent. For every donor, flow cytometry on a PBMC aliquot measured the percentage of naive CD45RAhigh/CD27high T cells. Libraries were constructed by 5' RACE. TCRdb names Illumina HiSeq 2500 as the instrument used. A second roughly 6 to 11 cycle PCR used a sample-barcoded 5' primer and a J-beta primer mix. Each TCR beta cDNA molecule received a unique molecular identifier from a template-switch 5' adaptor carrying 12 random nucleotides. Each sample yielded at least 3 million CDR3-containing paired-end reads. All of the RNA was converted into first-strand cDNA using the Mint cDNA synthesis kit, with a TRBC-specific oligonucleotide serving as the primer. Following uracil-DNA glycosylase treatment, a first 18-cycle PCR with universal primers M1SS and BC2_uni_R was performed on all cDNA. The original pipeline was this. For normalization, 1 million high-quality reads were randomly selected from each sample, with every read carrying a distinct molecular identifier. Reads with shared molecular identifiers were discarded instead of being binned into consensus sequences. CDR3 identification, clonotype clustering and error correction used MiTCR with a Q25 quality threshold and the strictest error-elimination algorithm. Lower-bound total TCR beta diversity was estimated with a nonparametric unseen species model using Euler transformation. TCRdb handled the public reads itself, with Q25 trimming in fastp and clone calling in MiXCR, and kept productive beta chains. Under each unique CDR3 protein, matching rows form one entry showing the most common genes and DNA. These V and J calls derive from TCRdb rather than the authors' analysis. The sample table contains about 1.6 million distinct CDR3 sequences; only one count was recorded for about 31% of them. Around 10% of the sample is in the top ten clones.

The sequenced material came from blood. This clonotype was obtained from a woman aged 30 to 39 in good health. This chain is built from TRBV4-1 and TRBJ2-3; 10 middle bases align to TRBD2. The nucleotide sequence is TGCGCCAGCAGCCAAGATGGGCTAGCGGGAGCAGATACGCAGTATTGT. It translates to CASSQDGLAGADTQYC.